One and the same sample provided the 26 T cell receptor beta chains below, sequenced in a study of T cell responses to AZD1222 COVID-19 vaccine (dated by TCRdb to 2020 to 2022). Per the publication, the time point label means: about 28 days (+/-7) after the second vaccine dose. To prepare the library, the immunoSEQ multiplex PCR assay was applied. TCRdb's version of the immuneACCESS table is confined to in-frame rearrangements and falls short of the full clone set. An unresolved V gene accounts for under half of the shortfall where checked; the remainder is of unknown origin. The sample table records some 99,000 clones; approximately 91% of these occur just once. The ten biggest clones cover about 17% of the sample. This sample comprised peripheral blood, obtained 28 days after the second AZD1222 dose. Receptors were obtained from an adult who received the AZD1222 COVID-19 vaccine.

This clone has a handful of counts. The chain joins TRBV5-1 to TRBJ1-1, with 9 bases fitting TRBD1. Looked up from germline, CDR1 is SGHRS and CDR2 is YFSETQ. V shed 3 bases, J shed 3 bases, and the junction held 3 bases outside the gene matches. This CDR3 has 14 residues. The CDR3 here is CASSWDRVDTEAFF. The CDR3 DNA sequence: TGCGCCAGCAGCTGGGACAGGGTGGACACTGAAGCTTTCTTT.

This clone was detected only once. The chain carries TRBV6-6 and TRBJ2-1; 13 nucleotides line up with TRBD2. CDR3 size: 16 residues. Germline CDR1 and CDR2: MNHNY and SVGAGI (reference sequence). V was clipped by 5 bases and J by 8 bases; unmatched bases: 9. CDR3: CASSNRGLAGADEQFF. CDR3 nucleotide sequence: TGTGCCAGCAGTAACCGAGGACTAGCGGGAGCAGATGAGCAGTTCTTC.

CDR3 amino acids: CASSVGRGRHEQYF. The DNA of the CDR3 is TGTGCCAGCAGCGTCGGCAGGGGTCGACACGAGCAGTACTTC. The J gene is TRBJ2-7, the V gene TRBV9; TRBD1 is a possible D gene (6 bases). This CDR3 has 14 amino acids. From germline, CDR1 is SGDLS and CDR2 YYNGEE. V lost 2 bases and J lost 5, with 14 bases in between. Using reference TRBV9 and TRBJ2-7 for the parts outside the CDR3, the full variable domain is DSGVTQTPKHLITATGQRVTLRCSPRSGDLSVYWYQQSLDQGLQFLIQYYNGEERAKGNILERFSAQQFPDLHSELNLSSLELGDSALYFCASSVGRGRHEQYFGPGTRLTVT.

The rearrangement uses TRBV19 and TRBJ2-7, with 11 bases that match TRBD1. The length of the CDR3 is 14 residues. The V gene end was trimmed by 5 bases and the J gene end by 1 base; junction bases not matched to a gene: 1. Per germline, CDR1 LNHDA and CDR2 SQIVND (reference sequence). In nucleotides, the CDR3 is TGTGCCAGTAGTTGGGACAGGGGGTCCTACGAGCAGTACTTC. It translates to CASSWDRGSYEQYF.

The V and J genes are TRBV5-1 and TRBJ2-7, with unresolved D. Deletions cut 4 bases from V and 3 bases from J, with 14 bases between. Germline V gene sequence: CDR1 SGHRS, CDR2 YFSETQ. This CDR3 spans 14 amino acids. For the CDR3, the DNA is TGCGCCAGCAGCCCGACGAGTAGGAACTACGAGCAGTACTTC. This translates into CASSPTSRNYEQYF.

The V gene is TRBV19, the J gene TRBJ1-2; 7 bases agree with TRBD1. Germline V gene data show CDR1 as LNHDA and CDR2 as SQIVND (reference sequence). V dropped 3 bases and J dropped 1; count of bases not matched to a gene: 5. The CDR3 runs 15 residues. CDR3: CASSIPGGSNYGYTF. CDR3 DNA sequence: TGTGCCAGTAGTATCCCAGGGGGGAGTAACTATGGCTACACCTTC. Filled out from reference TRBV19 and TRBJ1-2, the complete variable domain reads DGGITQSPKYLFRKEGQNVTLSCEQNLNHDAMYWYRQDPGQGLRLIYYSQIVNDFQKGDIAEGYSVSREKKESFPLTVTSAQKNPTAFYLCASSIPGGSNYGYTFGSGTRLTVV.

This chain joins TRBV11-2 and TRBJ2-3; TRBD1 matches 7 bases. The germline V gene encodes CDR1 SGHAT and CDR2 FQNNGV. V dropped 3 bases and J dropped 9; count of bases not matched to a gene: 3. This CDR3 is built from 12 residues. CDR3 nucleotides: TGTGCCAGCAGCTTCACAGGGGTGACGCAGTATTTT. This codes for CASSFTGVTQYF.

The chain joins TRBV2 to TRBJ2-3; D is tentatively TRBD1 or TRBD2 (5 bases each). The V gene's germline CDR1 is SNHLY and CDR2 FYNNEI. The V gene lost 6 bases and the J gene lost 0 bases, with 13 bases spanning the gap. The CDR3 is 15 residues long. The CDR3 DNA reads TGTGCCAGCAGCAGGGACGGACCTAGCACAGATACGCAGTATTTT. Its translation is CASSRDGPSTDTQYF.

V and J are TRBV30 and TRBJ2-7; perhaps D is TRBD1 or TRBD2 (5 bases each). The CDR3 has 11 residues. Trimming removed 2 bases at V and 7 bases at J, with 9 bases between. Germline V gene sequence: CDR1 GTSNPN, CDR2 SVGIG (reference sequence). As DNA, the CDR3 is TGTGCCTGGAGTAAATGGGGGGAGCAGTACTTC. Amino acid sequence: CAWSKWGEQYF.

This chain connects TRBV11-2 to TRBJ2-7; unclear D gene. V dropped 5 bases and J dropped 4 bases, with 12 bases sitting between them. CDR1 is SGHAT and CDR2 is FQNNGV in the germline V gene. The CDR3 is 13 residues long. This CDR3 reads CASSLVAKYEQYF. DNA of the CDR3: TGTGCCAGCAGCCTAGTGGCCAAATACGAGCAGTACTTC.

The gene calls are TRBV5-4 and TRBJ1-2, with TRBD1 matching over 9 bases. Germline V gene sequence: CDR1 SGHNT, CDR2 YYREEE (reference sequence). The CDR3 covers 15 residues. Trimming cost V 2 bases and J 6 bases; bases outside gene matches: 8. In DNA form, the CDR3 reads TGTGCCAGCAGCTTAACACAGGGGGCGCGGAATGGCTACACCTTC. The encoded protein is CASSLTQGARNGYTF.

The CDR3 sequence is CASSLTGGPDNEQFF. The CDR3 DNA sequence: TGTGCCAGCAGCTTAACCGGAGGGCCCGACAATGAGCAGTTCTTC. The chain is built from TRBV7-3 and TRBJ2-1, with a weak D call TRBD2 (6 bases). V shed 0 bases and J shed 5 bases, with 11 bases lying between them. Germline V gene sequence: CDR1 SGHTA, CDR2 FQGTGA. The CDR3 totals 15 residues.

The chain is built from TRBV3-1 (or the pseudogene TRBV3-2) and TRBJ2-1, with a weak D call TRBD1 (6 bases). CDR1 is LGHDT, CDR2 YNNKEL, per germline (reference sequence). The V end was cut by 0 bases, the J end by 8 bases, with 23 bases between. The CDR3 sequence is 18 residues long. As DNA, the CDR3 is TGTGCCAGCAGCCAAGATCTTTTTTCGAAGGGACATTTCGATGAGCAGTTCTTC. This encodes CASSQDLFSKGHFDEQFF.

V and J are TRBV30 and TRBJ2-3, with 8 bases identical to TRBD2. Germline V gene sequence: CDR1 GTSNPN, CDR2 SVGIG (reference sequence). CDR3 length: 15 amino acids. Germline trimming cut 2 bases from V and 0 bases from J; bases unmatched to any gene: 4. The chain's CDR3 is CAWSRLAISTDTQYF. The CDR3 coding sequence is TGTGCCTGGAGTCGACTAGCGATTAGCACAGATACGCAGTATTTT.

This chain joins TRBV10-3 and TRBJ2-1, with 12 bases aligning to TRBD2. The ends lost 10 bases at V and 5 bases at J; junction bases unmatched: 9. Looked up from germline, CDR1 is ENHRY and CDR2 is SYGVKD. The CDR3 has 15 amino acids. CDR3 DNA: TGTGCCACCCTCCGGACTAGCGGGACCAACAATGAGCAGTTCTTC. Its translation: CATLRTSGTNNEQFF.

The rearrangement links TRBV4-1 to TRBJ2-5; D possibly corresponds to TRBD1 (6 bases). The CDR3 extends over 13 amino acids. V was shortened by 4 bases and J by 2 bases, with 8 bases between the two germline ends. CDR1 and CDR2 from the germline V gene are MGHRA and YSYEKL. Here the CDR3 reads CASSRGQQETQYF. The CDR3 DNA sequence: TGCGCCAGCAGCCGCGGACAGCAAGAGACCCAGTACTTC.

This chain joins TRBV7-2 and TRBJ1-1; the match to TRBD1 covers 8 bases. The length of the CDR3 is 14 residues. CDR1 is SGHTA, CDR2 FQGNSA, per germline. V lost 3 bases to trimming and J lost 5 bases; unmatched junction nucleotides: 5. As DNA, the CDR3 is TGTGCCAGCAGCTTGGACAGGGTTTGGACTGAAGCTTTCTTT. It encodes CASSLDRVWTEAFF.

This clone was observed once. The chain carries TRBV5-1 and TRBJ2-7; 10 bases agree with TRBD2. The CDR3 runs 16 residues. With 0 bases clipped from V and 4 bases from J, the junction kept 7 bases outside the gene matches. Germline CDR1 and CDR2: SGHRS and YFSETQ. DNA for the CDR3: TGCGCCAGCAGCTTGGTAGCGGGAGGTAATATTTACGAGCAGTACTTC. Protein sequence: CASSLVAGGNIYEQYF.

The chain links TRBV6-4 to TRBJ2-1; D gene ambiguous. Looked up from germline, CDR1 is MRHNA and CDR2 is SNTAGT. The CDR3 runs 12 residues. Deletions cut 4 bases from V and 9 bases from J, with 10 bases between. The CDR3 reads CASSGTYGEQFF. The DNA for the CDR3 is TGTGCCAGCAGTGGTACTTATGGTGAGCAGTTCTTC.

CDR3 coding DNA: TGCGCCAGCAGCTTTAGTTGGGCGGGACTGGGAAATGAGCAGTTCTTC. It specifies CASSFSWAGLGNEQFF. The chain is built from TRBV5-1 and TRBJ2-1, with a possible D match to TRBD2 (6 bases). Germline CDR1 is SGHRS and CDR2 is YFSETQ. V lost 2 bases and J lost 7, with 19 bases in between. The CDR3 runs 16 residues.

In DNA, the CDR3 is TGTGCCAGTAGTAGCGGACAGGGTTTGAGTGGCTACACCTTC. This translates into CASSSGQGLSGYTF. This chain connects TRBV19 to TRBJ1-2, with 8 positions matching TRBD1. The CDR3 runs 14 residues. V was clipped by 4 bases and J by 7 bases; unmatched bases: 8. Germline lookup yields CDR1 LNHDA and CDR2 SQIVND (reference sequence).

The chain recombines TRBV3-1 (or the pseudogene TRBV3-2) with TRBJ1-2; D is ambiguous. Trimming left V 0 bases short and J 2 bases short, with 7 bases between. The CDR3 spans 14 residues. From germline, CDR1 is LGHDT and CDR2 YNNKEL (reference sequence). In nucleotides, the CDR3 is TGTGCCAGCAGCCAAGAGACCGGGAACTATGGCTACACCTTC. It is translated as CASSQETGNYGYTF.

This clone was seen just once. The V and J genes are TRBV27 and TRBJ2-5; 9 bases agree with TRBD2. Trimming at V came to 4 bases and at J to 5 bases, leaving 14 bases not matched to a gene. Germline V lookup: CDR1 MNHEY, CDR2 SMNVEV (reference sequence). The CDR3 is made up of 17 amino acids. Here the CDR3 DNA reads TGTGCCAGCAGTTCAGGGAGGGAGCTAGCGGGATGGGAGACCCAGTACTTC. This gives the protein CASSSGRELAGWETQYF.

The chain links TRBV9 to TRBJ2-5; D is unresolved. CDR3 size: 12 residues. The V gene lost 3 bases and the J gene lost 5 bases, with 8 bases spanning the gap. Germline loops: CDR1 SGDLS, CDR2 YYNGEE. CDR3 DNA sequence: TGTGCCAGCAGCGAGGGTGGGGAGACCCAGTACTTC. This gives the protein CASSEGGETQYF.

In DNA, the CDR3 is TGTGCCAGTAGTATGTCCAGGAGCTCCTACGAGCAGTACTTC. This encodes CASSMSRSSYEQYF. The rearrangement links TRBV19 to TRBJ2-7; D call uncertain. Deletions cut 3 bases from V and 0 bases from J, with 9 bases between. CDR3 size: 14 residues. Germline CDR1 and CDR2: LNHDA and SQIVND (reference sequence).

The chain uses TRBV19 and TRBJ1-5, with no clear D. Germline CDR1 LNHDA, CDR2 SQIVND (reference sequence). The CDR3 loop spans 14 amino acids. The V end was cut by 0 bases, the J end by 3 bases, with 6 bases between. In DNA, the CDR3 is TGTGCCAGTAGTATAGACAGCTCCAATCAGCCCCAGCATTTT. It yields the protein CASSIDSSNQPQHF.